This TCR beta chain was sequenced during a study of T-cell reconstitution after alpha-beta-depleted transplantation in children. Study-wide points: Surviving recipient T cells and intrathymic progenitors accounted for some patients' high TCRbeta diversity at day 60. About two months after transplant, alpha-beta T cells reportedly came from several hundred expanded graft clones.

This clonotype has just a few counts. The antigen is undetermined. The library targeted TCRbeta and was prepared with unique molecular identifiers. TCRdb analysed the PCR reads with MiXCR anew, one entry per CDR3 protein. The sample has a few hundred thousand distinct CDR3 sequences, 10% seen once. The sequencing here drew on PBMCs, taken before TCRalphabeta/CD19-depleted stem cell transplant. This clonotype was obtained from a boy younger than two with acute myeloid leukemia, due to receive a stem cell transplant.

The CDR3 nucleotides are TGTGCCAGCAGTTTGACCCCTTACACAGATACGCAGTATTTT. Encoded protein: CASSLTPYTDTQYF. V usage is TRBV12-3 or TRBV12-4 and J usage is TRBJ2-3; no clear D. The V end was cut by 3 bases, the J end by 2 bases, with 9 bases between. The CDR3 runs 14 residues.